The sequence of this T cell receptor (beta chain) was determined in a study of blood T cell repertoires in COVID-19. This clone was seen only a few times. The CDR3 spans 15 residues. The V segment lost 1 base and the J segment 7 bases; nucleotides outside the gene matches: 7. In germline, CDR1 is LGHNA, CDR2 YNFKEQ. Original data processing: Researchers report that nucleated cell counts were estimated from reference gene primer amplification. This table comes from immunoSEQ multiplex PCR, and its TCRdb copy is limited to in-frame clones, with some not included. Clonal size and the V and J genes are those of that table, whereas D and trimming came from the DNA. The repertoire consists of about 240,000 clones, with more than 75% occurring once and the leading ten covering around 7.3%.

The receptor was isolated from a woman aged 65 to 85 with active or convalescent COVID-19. Sequencing used peripheral blood. The chain combines TRBV4-2 with TRBJ1-5; 7 bases align to TRBD1. CDR3 residues: CASSQGQGVEQPQHF. CDR3 DNA: TGTGCCAGCAGCCAAGGCCAGGGGGTTGAACAGCCCCAGCATTTT.